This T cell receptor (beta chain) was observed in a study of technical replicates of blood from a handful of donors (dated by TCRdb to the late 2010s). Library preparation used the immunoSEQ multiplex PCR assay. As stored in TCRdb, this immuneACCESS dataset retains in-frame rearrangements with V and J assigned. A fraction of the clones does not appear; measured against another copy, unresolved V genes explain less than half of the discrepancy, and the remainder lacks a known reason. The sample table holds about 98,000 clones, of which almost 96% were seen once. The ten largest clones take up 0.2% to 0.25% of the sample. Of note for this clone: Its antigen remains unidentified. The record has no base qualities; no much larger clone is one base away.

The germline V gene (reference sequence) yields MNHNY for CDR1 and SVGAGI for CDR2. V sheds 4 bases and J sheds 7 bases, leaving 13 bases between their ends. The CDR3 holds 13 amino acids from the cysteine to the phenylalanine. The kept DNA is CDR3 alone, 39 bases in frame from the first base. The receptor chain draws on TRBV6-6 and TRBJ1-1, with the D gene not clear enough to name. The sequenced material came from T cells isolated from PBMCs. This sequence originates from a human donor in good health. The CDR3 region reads CASSWGGAGEAFF. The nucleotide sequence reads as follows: TGTGCCAGCAGTTGGGGAGGAGCGGGTGAAGCTTTCTTT.